Shown below are 9 T cell receptor beta chains from a single sample sequenced in a study of T cells after yellow fever vaccination. Each CDR3 protein is one row after TCRdb ran MiXCR on the 5' RACE reads. The sample holds over 100,000 distinct CDR3 sequences, approximately 8.4% seen once. This specimen was CD8+ T cells sorted from PBMCs, taken 45 days after the yellow fever booster vaccination. These receptors were taken from a man aged 25 to 45 who received the YFV17D yellow fever vaccine.

Many counts were recorded for this clonotype. J is TRBJ2-3 and V is TRBV18; the match to TRBD1 covers 9 bases. This CDR3 contains 15 residues. Germline CDR1 is KGHSH and CDR2 is LQKENI. The V segment lost 6 bases and the J segment 3 bases; nucleotides outside the gene matches: 7. The DNA for the CDR3 is TGTGCCAGCTCCCCTACAGGGGGCAGAACAGATACGCAGTATTTT. Translation gives CASSPTGGRTDTQYF.

This clonotype was observed at least ten times. The chain employs TRBV9 and TRBJ2-1; D remains ambiguous. The CDR3 runs to 16 residues. Germline assignment: CDR1 SGDLS and CDR2 YYNGEE. The V end lost 0 bases, the J end lost 9 bases, and 19 bases lay between the germline ends. CDR3 region: CASSVEGYGPSGEQFF. The CDR3 region has the DNA TGTGCCAGCAGCGTAGAAGGGTATGGCCCTTCCGGTGAGCAGTTCTTC. Based on the CDR3 plus reference TRBV9 and TRBJ2-1, the full variable domain is DSGVTQTPKHLITATGQRVTLRCSPRSGDLSVYWYQQSLDQGLQFLIQYYNGEERAKGNILERFSAQQFPDLHSELNLSSLELGDSALYFCASSVEGYGPSGEQFFGPGTRLTVL.

In the case of this clonotype: This sequence may be a read error, since a much larger clone differs from it by one base. The chain is built from TRBV7-2 and TRBJ2-2; D remains unclear. Trimming took 5 bases from V and 5 from J, leaving 12 bases between them. The V gene's germline CDR1 is SGHTA and CDR2 FQGNSA. This CDR3 comprises 14 residues. CDR3 nucleotide sequence: TGTGCCAGCAGCCCCTCGTCGGCTACCGGGGAGCTGTTTTTT. This codes for CASSPSSATGELFF. Together with reference TRBV7-2 and TRBJ2-2, the CDR3 gives the full variable domain: GAGVSQSPSNKVTEKGKDVELRCDPISGHTALYWYRQSLGQGLEFLIYFQGNSAPDKSGLPSDRFSAERTGGSVSTLTIQRTQQEDSAVYLCASSPSSATGELFFGEGSRLTVL.

This clonotype was seen repeatedly, ten times or more. V and J are TRBV11-2 and TRBJ1-6; D unresolved. CDR3 length equals 13 residues. Germline assignment: CDR1 SGHAT and CDR2 FQNNGV. The CDR3 loop reads CASEGSYNSPLHF. For the CDR3, the DNA is TGTGCTAGTGAAGGCTCCTATAATTCACCCCTCCACTTT.

The table lists this clonotype with many counts. The chain employs TRBV5-1 and TRBJ2-1, with D perhaps TRBD1 or TRBD2 (5 bases each). CDR1 is SGHRS, CDR2 YFSETQ, per germline. V lost 1 base and J lost 10, with 18 bases in between. The CDR3 contains 15 residues. CDR3 nucleotide sequence: TGCGCCAGCAGCTTGATCAGGGACGGTCTGGGCGAGCAGTTCTTC. Its translation is CASSLIRDGLGEQFF.

In this sample, this clonotype turned up many times. V and J are TRBV6-5 and TRBJ2-7; D is undetermined. Trimming removed 5 bases at V and 5 bases at J, with 10 bases between. The CDR3 runs 12 residues. The germline V gene has CDR1 MNHEY and CDR2 SVGAGI. CDR3: CASSLDWNEQYF. The CDR3 DNA reads as TGTGCCAGCAGTCTTGACTGGAACGAGCAGTACTTC.

A few counts support this clonotype. This chain joins TRBV12-3 or TRBV12-4 and TRBJ1-4; D might be TRBD1 (5 bases). The CDR3 consists of 15 residues. The V end lost 8 bases, the J end lost 3 bases, and 16 bases lay between the germline ends. The DNA for the CDR3 is TGTGCCAGCCGACCAGCCGGGGCAGCTAATGAAAAACTGTTTTTT. It encodes CASRPAGAANEKLFF.

This clonotype has a count of ten or more. The gene calls are TRBV6-5 and TRBJ2-7; 11 positions agree with TRBD1. With 2 bases clipped from V and 6 bases from J, the junction kept 0 bases outside the gene matches. Germline CDR1 MNHEY, CDR2 SVGAGI. This CDR3 region has 13 residues. CDR3 amino acids: CASSYGTGGEQYF. As DNA, the CDR3 is TGTGCCAGCAGTTACGGGACAGGGGGCGAGCAGTACTTC.

The table lists this clonotype with many counts. This sequence joins TRBV29-1 and TRBJ2-3, with D possibly being TRBD1 or TRBD2 (5 bases each). The CDR3 is made up of 13 amino acids. CDR1 is SQVTM and CDR2 is ANQGSEA in the germline V gene. Trimming took off 5 bases at V and 1 base at J, with 10 bases between the two ends. CDR3 protein: CSVLRDRTDTQYF. In DNA, the CDR3 is TGCAGCGTTTTGAGGGACCGCACAGATACGCAGTATTTT.